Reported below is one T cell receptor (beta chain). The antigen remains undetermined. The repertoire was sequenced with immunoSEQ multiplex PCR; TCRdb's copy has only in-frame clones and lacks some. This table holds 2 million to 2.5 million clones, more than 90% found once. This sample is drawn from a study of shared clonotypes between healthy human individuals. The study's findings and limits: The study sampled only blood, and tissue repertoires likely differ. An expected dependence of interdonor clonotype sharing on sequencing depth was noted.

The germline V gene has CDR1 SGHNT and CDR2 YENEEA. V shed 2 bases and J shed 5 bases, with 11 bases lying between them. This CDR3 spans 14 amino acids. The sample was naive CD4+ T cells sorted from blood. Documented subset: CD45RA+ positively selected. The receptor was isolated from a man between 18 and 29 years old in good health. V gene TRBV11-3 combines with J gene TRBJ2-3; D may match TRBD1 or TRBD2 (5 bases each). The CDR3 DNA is TGTGCCAGCAGCTTATCCGGGGCTGGAGATACGCAGTATTTT. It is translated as CASSLSGAGDTQYF. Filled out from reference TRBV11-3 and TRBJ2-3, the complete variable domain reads EAGVVQSPRYKIIEKKQPVAFWCNPISGHNTLYWYLQNLGQGPELLIRYENEEAVDDSQLPKDRFSAERLKGVDSTLKIQPAELGDSAVYLCASSLSGAGDTQYFGPGTRLTVL.